Sequencing of this T cell receptor (beta chain) was carried out in a study of CDR3 diversity in severe acne. This clonotype was counted at least ten times. CDR3 length: 15 residues. V trimming: 4 bases; J trimming: 7 bases; junction bases outside the gene matches: 8. Germline CDR1 and CDR2: SGHRS and YFSETQ. TCRdb used MiXCR to reprocess the PCR reads, holding one entry per CDR3 protein. In the table there are approximately 90,000 distinct CDR3 sequences, roughly 49% of which are singletons. The receptor comes from a male donor with severe acne vulgaris. The V call is TRBV5-1, the J call TRBJ1-5, with TRBD1 matching 10 bases. Sequencing was performed on blood. CDR3 coding DNA: TGCGCCAGCAGCCCGACAGGGGGCGAGGGACAGCCCCAGCATTTT. Translation gives CASSPTGGEGQPQHF. Using reference TRBV5-1 and TRBJ1-5 for the parts outside the CDR3, the full variable domain is KAGVTQTPRYLIKTRGQQVTLSCSPISGHRSVSWYQQTPGQGLQFLFEYFSETQRNKGNFPGRFSGRQFSNSRSEMNVSTLELGDSALYLCASSPTGGEGQPQHFGDGTRLSIL.